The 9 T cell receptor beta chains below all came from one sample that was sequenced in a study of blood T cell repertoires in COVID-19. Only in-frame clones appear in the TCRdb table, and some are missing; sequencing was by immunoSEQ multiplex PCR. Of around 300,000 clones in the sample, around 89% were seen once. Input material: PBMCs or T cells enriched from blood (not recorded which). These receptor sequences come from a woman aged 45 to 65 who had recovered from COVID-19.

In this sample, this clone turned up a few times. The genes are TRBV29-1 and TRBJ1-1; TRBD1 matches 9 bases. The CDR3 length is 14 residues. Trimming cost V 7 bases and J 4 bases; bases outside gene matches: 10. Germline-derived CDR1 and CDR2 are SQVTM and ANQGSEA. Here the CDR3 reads CSGGQGQGSTEAFF. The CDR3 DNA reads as TGCAGCGGAGGACAGGGGCAGGGGAGCACTGAAGCTTTCTTT. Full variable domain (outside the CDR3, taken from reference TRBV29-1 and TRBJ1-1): SAVISQKPSRDICQRGTSLTIQCQVDSQVTMMFWYRQQPGQSLTLIATANQGSEATYESGFVIDKFPISRPNLTFSTLTVSNMSPEDSSIYLCSGGQGQGSTEAFFGQGTRLTVV.

For the CDR3, the DNA is TGTGCCAGCAGCTTAAGTTACAGGGGCTGGGACTATGGCTACACCTTC. Protein: CASSLSYRGWDYGYTF. The rearrangement links TRBV11-2 to TRBJ1-2; 7 bases fit TRBD1. V lost 2 bases, J lost 3 bases, and 9 bases stayed unmatched. This CDR3 region has 16 residues. The germline gives CDR1 SGHAT, CDR2 FQNNGV.

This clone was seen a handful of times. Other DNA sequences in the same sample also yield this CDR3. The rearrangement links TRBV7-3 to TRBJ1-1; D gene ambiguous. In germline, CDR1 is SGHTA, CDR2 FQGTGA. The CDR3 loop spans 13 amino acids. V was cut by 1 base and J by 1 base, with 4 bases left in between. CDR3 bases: TGTGCCAGCAGCTTAATCGGGAACACTGAAGCTTTCTTT. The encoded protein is CASSLIGNTEAFF.

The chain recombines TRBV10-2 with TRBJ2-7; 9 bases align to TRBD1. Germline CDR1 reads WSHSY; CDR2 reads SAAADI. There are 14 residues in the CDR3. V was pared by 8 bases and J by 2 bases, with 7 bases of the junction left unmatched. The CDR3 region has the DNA TGCGCCAGCGGATGGGGACAGGGTCCCTACGAGCAGTACTTC. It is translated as CASGWGQGPYEQYF.

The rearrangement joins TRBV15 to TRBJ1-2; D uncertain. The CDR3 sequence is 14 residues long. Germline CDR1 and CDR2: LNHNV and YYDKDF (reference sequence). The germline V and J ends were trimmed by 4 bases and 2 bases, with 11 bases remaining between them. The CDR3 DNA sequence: TGTGCCACCAGCAATCCGGGAGGCAACTATGGCTACACCTTC. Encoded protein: CATSNPGGNYGYTF.

CDR3 DNA: TGTGCCAGCAGTTTGTGGTCATCCCGGAGTGAAAAACTGTTTTTT. This sequence encodes CASSLWSSRSEKLFF. The gene calls are TRBV28 and TRBJ1-4; D is ambiguous. Trimming removed 3 bases from V and 7 bases from J, with 15 bases in between. Germline assignment: CDR1 MDHEN and CDR2 SYDVKM. This CDR3 spans 15 amino acids.

CDR3 in amino acids: CSAIGGAEQFF. For the CDR3, the DNA is TGCAGTGCCATAGGGGGGGCTGAGCAGTTCTTC. The V call is TRBV20-1, the J call TRBJ2-1; tentative D call: TRBD2 (7 bases). V lost 6 bases to trimming and J lost 9 bases, with 12 bases between them. The CDR3 has 11 residues. In germline, CDR1 is DFQATT, CDR2 SNEGSKA (reference sequence).

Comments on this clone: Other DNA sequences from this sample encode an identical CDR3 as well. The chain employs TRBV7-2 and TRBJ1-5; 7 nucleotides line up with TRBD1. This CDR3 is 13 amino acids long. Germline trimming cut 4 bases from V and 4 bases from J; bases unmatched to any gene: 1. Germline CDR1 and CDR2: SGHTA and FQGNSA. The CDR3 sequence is CASSSQGNQPQHF. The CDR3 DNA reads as TGTGCCAGCAGCTCACAGGGGAATCAGCCCCAGCATTTT.

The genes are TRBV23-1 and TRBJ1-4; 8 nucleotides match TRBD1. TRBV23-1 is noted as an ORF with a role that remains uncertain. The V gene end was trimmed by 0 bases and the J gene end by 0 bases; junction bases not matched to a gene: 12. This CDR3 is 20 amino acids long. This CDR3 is CASSQSYSRQGLATNEKLFF. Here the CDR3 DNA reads TGCGCCAGCAGTCAATCCTACTCGAGACAGGGGCTTGCAACTAATGAAAAACTGTTTTTT.